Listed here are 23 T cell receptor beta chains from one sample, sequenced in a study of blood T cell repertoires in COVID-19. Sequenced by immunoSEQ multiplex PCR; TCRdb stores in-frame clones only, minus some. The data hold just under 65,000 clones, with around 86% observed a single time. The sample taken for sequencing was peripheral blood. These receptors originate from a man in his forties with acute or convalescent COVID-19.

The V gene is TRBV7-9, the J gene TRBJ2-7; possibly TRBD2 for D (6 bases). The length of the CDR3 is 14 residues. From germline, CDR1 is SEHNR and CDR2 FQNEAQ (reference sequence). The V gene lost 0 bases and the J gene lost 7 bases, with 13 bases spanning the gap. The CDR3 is CASSLALPGREQYF. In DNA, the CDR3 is TGTGCCAGCAGCTTAGCGCTCCCGGGGAGGGAGCAGTACTTC.

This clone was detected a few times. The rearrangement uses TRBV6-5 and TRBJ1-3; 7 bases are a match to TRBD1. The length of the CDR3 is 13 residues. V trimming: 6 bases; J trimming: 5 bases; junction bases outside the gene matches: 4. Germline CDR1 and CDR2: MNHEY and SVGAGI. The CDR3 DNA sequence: TGTGCCAGCAGACGGGACAGAAGAAACACCATATATTTT. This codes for CASRRDRRNTIYF.

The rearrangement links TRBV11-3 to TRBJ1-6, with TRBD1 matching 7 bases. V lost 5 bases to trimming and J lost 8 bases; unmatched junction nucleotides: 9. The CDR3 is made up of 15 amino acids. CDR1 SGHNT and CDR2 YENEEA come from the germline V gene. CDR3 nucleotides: TGTGCCAGCAGCCAAATACAGGGGTCAGATTCACCCCTCCACTTT. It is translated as CASSQIQGSDSPLHF.

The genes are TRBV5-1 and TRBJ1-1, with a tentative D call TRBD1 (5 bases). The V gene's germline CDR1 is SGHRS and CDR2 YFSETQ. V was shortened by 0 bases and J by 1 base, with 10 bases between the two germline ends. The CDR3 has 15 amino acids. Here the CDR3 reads CASSLVGEANTEAFF. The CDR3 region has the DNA TGCGCCAGCAGCTTGGTAGGGGAAGCGAACACTGAAGCTTTCTTT.

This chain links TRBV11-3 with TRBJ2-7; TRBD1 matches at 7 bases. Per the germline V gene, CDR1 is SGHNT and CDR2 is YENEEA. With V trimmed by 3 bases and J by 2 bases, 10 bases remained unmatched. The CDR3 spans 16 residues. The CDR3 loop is CASSLASRGFTYEQYF. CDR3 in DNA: TGTGCCAGCAGCTTGGCGTCCAGGGGGTTTACCTACGAGCAGTACTTC.

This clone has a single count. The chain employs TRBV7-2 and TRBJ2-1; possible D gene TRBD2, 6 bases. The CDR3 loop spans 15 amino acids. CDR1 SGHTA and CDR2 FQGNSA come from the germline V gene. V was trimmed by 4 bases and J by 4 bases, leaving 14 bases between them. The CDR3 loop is CASSSRRGLYNEQFF. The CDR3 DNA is TGTGCCAGCAGCTCCAGGAGGGGACTTTACAATGAGCAGTTCTTC.

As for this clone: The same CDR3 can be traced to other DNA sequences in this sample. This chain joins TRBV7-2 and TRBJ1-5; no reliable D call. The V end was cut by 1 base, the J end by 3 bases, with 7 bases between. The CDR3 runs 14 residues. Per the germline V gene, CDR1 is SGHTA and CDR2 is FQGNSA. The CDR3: CASSLGPTNQPQHF. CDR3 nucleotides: TGTGCCAGCAGCTTAGGGCCCACCAATCAGCCCCAGCATTTT.

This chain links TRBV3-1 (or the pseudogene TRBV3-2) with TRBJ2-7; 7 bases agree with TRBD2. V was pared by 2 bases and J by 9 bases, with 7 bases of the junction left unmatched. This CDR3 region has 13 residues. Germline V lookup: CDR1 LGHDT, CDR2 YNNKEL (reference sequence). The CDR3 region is CASSQSGGSGQYF. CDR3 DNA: TGTGCCAGCAGCCAATCGGGGGGTTCAGGGCAGTACTTC.

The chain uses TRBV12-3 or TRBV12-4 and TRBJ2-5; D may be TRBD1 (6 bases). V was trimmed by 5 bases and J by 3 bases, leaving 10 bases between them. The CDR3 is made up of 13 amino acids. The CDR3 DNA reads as TGTGCCAGCAGTCCGGGACATAAAGAGACCCAGTACTTC. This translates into CASSPGHKETQYF.

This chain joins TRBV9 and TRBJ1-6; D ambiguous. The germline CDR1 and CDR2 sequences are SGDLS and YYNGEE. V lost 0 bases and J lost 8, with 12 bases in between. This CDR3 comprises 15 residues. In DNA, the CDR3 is TGTGCCAGCAGCGTAGAGGGAGGGAGGTATTCACCCCTCCACTTT. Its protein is CASSVEGGRYSPLHF.

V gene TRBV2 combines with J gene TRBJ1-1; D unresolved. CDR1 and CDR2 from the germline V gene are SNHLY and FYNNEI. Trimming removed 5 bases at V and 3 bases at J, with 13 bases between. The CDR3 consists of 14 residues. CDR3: CASSRGQSYTEAFF. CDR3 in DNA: TGTGCCAGCAGTCGAGGTCAGTCTTACACTGAAGCTTTCTTT.

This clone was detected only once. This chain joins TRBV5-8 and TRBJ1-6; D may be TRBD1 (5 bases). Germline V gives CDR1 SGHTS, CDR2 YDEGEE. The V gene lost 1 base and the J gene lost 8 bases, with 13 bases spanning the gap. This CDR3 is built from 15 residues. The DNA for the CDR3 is TGTGCCAGCAGCTTGAGGGACGGGGGAGATTCACCCCTCCACTTT. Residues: CASSLRDGGDSPLHF.

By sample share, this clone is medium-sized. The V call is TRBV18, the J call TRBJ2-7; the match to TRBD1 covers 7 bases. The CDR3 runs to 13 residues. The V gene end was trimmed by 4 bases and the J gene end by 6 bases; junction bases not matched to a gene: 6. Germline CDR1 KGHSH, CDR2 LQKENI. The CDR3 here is CASSLDRVGEQYF. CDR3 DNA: TGTGCCAGCTCACTCGACAGGGTGGGCGAGCAGTACTTC.

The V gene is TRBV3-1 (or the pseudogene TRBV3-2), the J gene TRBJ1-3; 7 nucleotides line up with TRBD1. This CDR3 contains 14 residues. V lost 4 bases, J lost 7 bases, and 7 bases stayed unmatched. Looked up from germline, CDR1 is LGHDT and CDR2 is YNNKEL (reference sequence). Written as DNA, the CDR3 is TGTGCCAGCAGCCTGGCCGGGACAGCTAACACCATATATTTT. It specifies CASSLAGTANTIYF.

CDR3 nucleotides: TGTGCCAGCAGCTTGCAGGGGAACTATGGCTACACCTTC. Translating gives CASSLQGNYGYTF. The V call is TRBV5-6, the J call TRBJ1-2; weak D call: TRBD1 (6 bases). The V and J ends lost 1 base and 2 bases respectively, with 6 bases between them. In germline, CDR1 is SGHDT, CDR2 YYEEEE. The CDR3 totals 13 residues. Based on the CDR3 plus reference TRBV5-6 and TRBJ1-2, the full variable domain is DAGVTQSPTHLIKTRGQQVTLRCSPKSGHDTVSWYQQALGQGPQFIFQYYEEEERQRGNFPDRFSGHQFPNYSSELNVNALLLGDSALYLCASSLQGNYGYTFGSGTRLTVV.

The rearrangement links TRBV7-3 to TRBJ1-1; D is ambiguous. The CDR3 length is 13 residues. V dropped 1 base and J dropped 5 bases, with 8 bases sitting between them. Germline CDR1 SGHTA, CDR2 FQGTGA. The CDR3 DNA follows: TGTGCCAGCAGCTTAAAGCCCGGGACTGAAGCTTTCTTT. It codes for CASSLKPGTEAFF.

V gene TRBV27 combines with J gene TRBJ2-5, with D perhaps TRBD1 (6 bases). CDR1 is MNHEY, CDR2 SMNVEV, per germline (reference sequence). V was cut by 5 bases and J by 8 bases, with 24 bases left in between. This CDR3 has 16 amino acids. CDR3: CASSPLGHQRIDTQYF. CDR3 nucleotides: TGTGCCAGCAGTCCCCTGGGACACCAAAGAATAGATACCCAGTACTTC.

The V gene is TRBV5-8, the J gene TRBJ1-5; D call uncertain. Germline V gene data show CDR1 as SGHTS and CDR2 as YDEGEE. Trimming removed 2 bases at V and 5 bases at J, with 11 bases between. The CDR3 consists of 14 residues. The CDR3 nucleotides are TGTGCCAGCAGCTTTCAGTCCGCTTATCAGCCCCAGCATTTT. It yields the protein CASSFQSAYQPQHF.

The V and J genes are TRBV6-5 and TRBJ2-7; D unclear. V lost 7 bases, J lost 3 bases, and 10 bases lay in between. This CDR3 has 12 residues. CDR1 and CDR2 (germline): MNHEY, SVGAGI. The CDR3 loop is CASTDTVYEQYF. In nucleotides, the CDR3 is TGTGCCAGCACCGACACCGTCTACGAGCAGTACTTC.

CDR3 nucleotide sequence: TGTGCCAGCAGCCAAAGGGACCTAGCGGGTCAGACCGGGGGGACCCAGTACTTC. Its protein is CASSQRDLAGQTGGTQYF. The gene calls are TRBV14 and TRBJ2-5, with 8 bases aligning to TRBD2. V lost 2 bases to trimming and J lost 7 bases; unmatched junction nucleotides: 18. CDR1 and CDR2 from the germline V gene are SGHDN and FVKESK. The CDR3 is 18 amino acids.

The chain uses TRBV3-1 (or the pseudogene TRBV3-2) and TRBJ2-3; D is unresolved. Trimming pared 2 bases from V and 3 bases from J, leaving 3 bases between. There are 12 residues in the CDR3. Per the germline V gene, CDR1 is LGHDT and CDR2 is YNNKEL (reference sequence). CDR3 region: CASSQITDTQYF. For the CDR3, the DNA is TGTGCCAGCAGCCAAATAACAGATACGCAGTATTTT.

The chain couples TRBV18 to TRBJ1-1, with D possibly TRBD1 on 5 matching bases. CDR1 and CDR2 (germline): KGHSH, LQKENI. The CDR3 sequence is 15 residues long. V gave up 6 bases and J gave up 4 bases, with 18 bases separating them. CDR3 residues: CASSPVRGGITEAFF. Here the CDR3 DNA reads TGTGCCAGCTCCCCCGTTCGGGGGGGAATCACTGAAGCTTTCTTT.

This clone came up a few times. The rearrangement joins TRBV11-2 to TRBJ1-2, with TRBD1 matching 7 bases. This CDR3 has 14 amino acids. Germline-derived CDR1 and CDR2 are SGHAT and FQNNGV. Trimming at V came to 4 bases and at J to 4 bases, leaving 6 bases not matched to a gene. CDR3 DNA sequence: TGTGCCAGCAGCTCCGGGACAGCTGCCTATGGCTACACCTTC. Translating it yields CASSSGTAAYGYTF.